Following are 20 T cell receptor beta chains from one sample sequenced in a study of blood T cell repertoires in COVID-19. Assay: immunoSEQ multiplex PCR; the TCRdb copy retains only in-frame clones and omits some. Of some 270,000 clones listed, 80% to 85% are singletons. Sequenced input: peripheral blood. Every receptor here comes from a woman aged 40-49 years who had recovered from COVID-19.

The rearrangement uses TRBV5-4 and TRBJ2-1; 10 nucleotides match TRBD2. Germline CDR1 is SGHNT and CDR2 is YYREEE (reference sequence). The CDR3 consists of 19 residues. The junction had 13 bases not matched to a gene; V was cut back by 4 bases and J by 0 bases. The CDR3 region is CASSPGTSGALSSYNEQFF. The CDR3 DNA is TGTGCCAGCAGCCCCGGCACTAGCGGGGCGTTAAGCTCCTACAATGAGCAGTTCTTC.

The CDR3 loop is CAWSAGQGWDEQYF. DNA for the CDR3: TGTGCCTGGAGTGCAGGACAGGGGTGGGACGAGCAGTACTTC. The chain carries TRBV30 and TRBJ2-7, with 9 nucleotides matching TRBD1. The CDR3 totals 14 residues. V shed 1 base and J 5 bases; nucleotides not matched to a gene: 6. Germline V CDR1 and CDR2: GTSNPN, SVGIG (reference sequence).

This clone turned up a few times. The J gene is TRBJ1-2, the V gene TRBV24-1, with D unclear. CDR3 length equals 14 residues. V lost 4 bases to trimming and J lost 5 bases, with 13 bases between them. Looked up from germline, CDR1 is KGHDR and CDR2 is SFDVKD. The CDR3 loop reads CATSDRGIRYGYTF. The CDR3 DNA reads as TGTGCCACCAGTGACCGCGGAATCCGTTATGGCTACACCTTC.

V is TRBV5-5 and J is TRBJ2-3; 7 bases map to TRBD2. J gave up 4 bases and V 0 bases, and 2 bases lay outside the gene matches. The germline gives CDR1 SGHKS, CDR2 YYEKEE (reference sequence). The CDR3 loop spans 14 amino acids. The CDR3 DNA is TGTGCCAGCAGCTTGGGCGGGAGCGCAGATACGCAGTATTTT. Amino acid sequence: CASSLGGSADTQYF.

The chain uses TRBV2 and TRBJ1-3; D not resolved. Looked up from germline, CDR1 is SNHLY and CDR2 is FYNNEI. Trimming removed 8 bases from V and 9 bases from J, with 14 bases in between. This CDR3 is 12 amino acids long. The CDR3 protein is CASREYFSTIYF. Written as DNA, the CDR3 is TGTGCCAGCCGGGAATATTTTTCCACCATATATTTT. Together with reference TRBV2 and TRBJ1-3, the CDR3 gives the full variable domain: EPEVTQTPSHQVTQMGQEVILRCVPISNHLYFYWYRQILGQKVEFLVSFYNNEISEKSEIFDDQFSVERPDGSNFTLKIRSTKLEDSAMYFCASREYFSTIYFGEGSWLTVV.

This rearrangement joins TRBV15 to TRBJ2-3; unclear D gene. This CDR3 has 13 residues. Between the trimmed V and J ends, which lost 3 bases and 2 bases, there was a span of 6 bases. Germline V gene data show CDR1 as LNHNV and CDR2 as YYDKDF (reference sequence). CDR3 protein: CATSRGPTDTQYF. The DNA for the CDR3 is TGTGCCACCAGCAGGGGCCCCACAGATACGCAGTATTTT. The entire variable domain, with the rest obtained from reference TRBV15 and TRBJ2-3, is as follows: DAMVIQNPRYQVTQFGKPVTLSCSQTLNHNVMYWYQQKSSQAPKLLFHYYDKDFNNEADTPDNFQSRRPNTSFCFLDIRSPGLGDTAMYLCATSRGPTDTQYFGPGTRLTVL.

V gene TRBV5-6 combines with J gene TRBJ2-7; D is possibly TRBD1 (6 bases). Germline CDR1 is SGHDT and CDR2 is YYEEEE. V dropped 2 bases and J dropped 0 bases, with 9 bases sitting between them. CDR3 length: 14 residues. The CDR3 here is CASSFRRGSYEQYF. The CDR3 DNA follows: TGTGCCAGCAGCTTTCGCAGGGGCTCCTACGAGCAGTACTTC.

This clone showed up just once. This chain joins TRBV6-2 or TRBV6-3 and TRBJ2-1; TRBD1 matches 11 bases. V dropped 0 bases and J dropped 8; count of bases not matched to a gene: 3. CDR1 and CDR2 (germline): MNHEY, SVGEGT. CDR3 length equals 15 residues. As DNA, the CDR3 is TGTGCCAGCAGTTACTCGAGGACAGGGGGCTATGAGCAGTTCTTC. Its protein product is CASSYSRTGGYEQFF.

The chain has TRBV2 and TRBJ1-5; 7 bases are a match to TRBD1. V gave up 5 bases and J gave up 6 bases; unmatched junction bases: 4. Germline V gene sequence: CDR1 SNHLY, CDR2 FYNNEI. The CDR3 contains 13 residues. CDR3 nucleotides: TGTGCCAGCAGTACGACAGGGCCTCAGCCCCAGCATTTT. Protein product: CASSTTGPQPQHF.

The chain carries TRBV6-5 and TRBJ1-1; 7 nucleotides align to TRBD1. With V trimmed by 0 bases and J by 5 bases, 6 bases remained unmatched. The CDR3 is 15 residues long. The germline V gene encodes CDR1 MNHEY and CDR2 SVGAGI. The CDR3 bases are TGTGCCAGCAGTTACTCAGGAAGGGGGCGGACTGAAGCTTTCTTT. This sequence encodes CASSYSGRGRTEAFF.

The V call is TRBV30, the J call TRBJ1-3; the D is unclear. Germline assignment: CDR1 GTSNPN and CDR2 SVGIG (reference sequence). Trimming pared 2 bases from V and 0 bases from J, leaving 5 bases between. The CDR3 sequence is 13 residues long. CDR3 sequence: CAWSPLSGNTIYF. In DNA, the CDR3 is TGTGCCTGGAGTCCTCTCTCTGGAAACACCATATATTTT.

This clone occurred a few times. The rearrangement uses TRBV5-4 and TRBJ1-1; 11 nucleotides line up with TRBD1. The CDR3 is 13 amino acids. J lost 5 bases, V lost 9 bases, and 6 bases had no gene match. Germline values: CDR1 SGHNT, CDR2 YYREEE (reference sequence). The CDR3 coding sequence is TGTGCCACCAGGACAGGGGGCAGGACTGAAGCTTTCTTT. This gives the protein CATRTGGRTEAFF. The complete variable domain, with remaining parts taken from reference TRBV5-4 and TRBJ1-1, reads ETGVTQSPTHLIKTRGQQVTLRCSSQSGHNTVSWYQQALGQGPQFIFQYYREEENGRGNFPPRFSGLQFPNYSSELNVNALELDDSALYLCATRTGGRTEAFFGQGTRLTVV.

The V call is TRBV27, the J call TRBJ2-1, with a possible D match to TRBD1 (6 bases). CDR1 and CDR2 from the germline V gene are MNHEY and SMNVEV (reference sequence). V was shortened by 6 bases and J by 4 bases, with 10 bases between the two germline ends. The CDR3 runs 13 residues. The CDR3 reads CASRDRYYNEQFF. The CDR3 nucleotides read TGTGCCAGCAGGGACAGATATTACAATGAGCAGTTCTTC.

The rearrangement uses TRBV28 and TRBJ1-5; no firm D call. Per the germline V gene, CDR1 is MDHEN and CDR2 is SYDVKM. The CDR3 extends over 13 amino acids. V lost 5 bases to trimming and J lost 11 bases, with 16 bases between them. This CDR3 reads CASSLLDLGAQHF. The CDR3 nucleotides read TGTGCCAGCAGTCTGCTCGACCTCGGAGCCCAGCATTTT.

In DNA, the CDR3 is TGTGCCAGCAGCTTCCCCACAGGGGCCGGAAACACCATATATTTT. Translated, it gives CASSFPTGAGNTIYF. The chain joins TRBV5-4 to TRBJ1-3, with TRBD1 identical over 7 bases. Looked up from germline, CDR1 is SGHNT and CDR2 is YYREEE (reference sequence). The CDR3 sequence is 15 residues long. Losses at the gene ends were 2 bases for V and 4 bases for J; bases not matched to a gene: 6.

This clone has just one count. V gene TRBV27 combines with J gene TRBJ1-1; maybe TRBD1 (5 bases). Trimming cost V 5 bases and J 2 bases, with 12 bases left between them. The germline CDR1 and CDR2 sequences are MNHEY and SMNVEV (reference sequence). The CDR3 is 14 residues long. The DNA for the CDR3 is TGTGCCAGCAGTGCCCGACAGTTTAACACTGAAGCTTTCTTT. The encoded protein is CASSARQFNTEAFF.

The gene calls are TRBV10-2 and TRBJ1-5; D possibly corresponds to TRBD1 (6 bases). Germline V gene sequence: CDR1 WSHSY, CDR2 SAAADI. There are 13 residues in the CDR3. Deletions cut 2 bases from V and 5 bases from J, with 7 bases between. CDR3 protein: CASSETGYQPQHF. In nucleotides, the CDR3 is TGCGCCAGCAGTGAGACAGGGTATCAGCCCCAGCATTTT.

CDR3 residues: CASSATGGGTTYNEQFF. CDR3 bases: TGTGCCAGCAGCGCCACCGGGGGGGGGACTACATACAATGAGCAGTTCTTC. The gene calls are TRBV9 and TRBJ2-1, with TRBD2 matching 8 bases. V was clipped by 3 bases and J by 4 bases; unmatched bases: 12. Germline-derived CDR1 and CDR2 are SGDLS and YYNGEE. This CDR3 region has 17 residues.

This clone was recorded once. This specimen includes other DNA sequences encoding the same CDR3. The chain recombines TRBV30 with TRBJ1-1; D possibly corresponds to TRBD1 (6 bases). The CDR3 consists of 14 residues. Looked up from germline, CDR1 is GTSNPN and CDR2 is SVGIG (reference sequence). V was cut by 0 bases and J by 0 bases, with 8 bases left in between. CDR3 sequence reads: CAWSVSGVNTEAFF. CDR3 DNA: TGTGCCTGGAGTGTATCAGGGGTGAACACTGAAGCTTTCTTT.

With regard to this clone: Other nucleotide sequences in the sample specify the same CDR3. The chain uses TRBV28 and TRBJ1-4; 10 bases line up with TRBD1. This CDR3 has 14 amino acids. The trim removed 6 bases at V and 5 bases at J, leaving 3 bases unmatched. Germline lookup yields CDR1 MDHEN and CDR2 SYDVKM. In nucleotides, the CDR3 is TGTGCCAGCAGCTCGGGACAGGGGAATGAAAAACTGTTTTTT. The encoded protein is CASSSGQGNEKLFF.